This TCR beta chain was captured by sequencing in a study of PD-L1 blockade in urothelial cancer. Study as a whole: About nine tenths of the roughly 30 patients were men with bladder-origin urothelial cancer. A median roughly 130,000 T cells were found in blood samples. Study results and caveats: Where pretreatment blood TCR clonality fell below the median, better survival was predicted.

Regarding this clone: Antigen specificity is unknown.

Per germline, CDR1 SGDLS and CDR2 YYNGEE. This CDR3 has 14 amino acids. Trimming removed 0 bases from V and 10 bases from J, with 15 bases in between. Templates that were synthetic TCR analogs were spiked into each PCR. Assay: immunoSEQ multiplex PCR; the TCRdb copy retains only in-frame clones and omits some. The sample has around 34,000 clones; approximately 80% are singletons. The time point here: pretreatment peripheral blood. The receptor comes from a man at least 80 years old with urothelial cancer. V is TRBV9 and J is TRBJ2-3; possibly TRBD2 for D (6 bases). Sequencing was performed on PBMCs, taken around atezolizumab (anti-PD-L1) treatment. CDR3 in amino acids: CASSVEGGRDPQYF. As DNA, the CDR3 is TGTGCCAGCAGCGTAGAGGGCGGGCGGGATCCGCAGTATTTT.